This record looks at one TCR beta chain sequence and its context. Antigen specificity is unknown. Only in-frame clones appear in the TCRdb table, and some are missing; sequencing was by immunoSEQ multiplex PCR. The sample has 450,000 to 700,000 clones, about 95% seen once. These data are taken from a study of shared clonotypes between healthy human individuals. General study points: Apart from blood, nothing was sampled; tissue repertoires likely differ.

The naive CD8 fraction comprised CD45RO-negative cells positively selected for CCR7 and excluded terminally differentiated effector memory CD45RA+ cells. The CDR3 consists of 15 residues. Sequencing was carried out using naive CD8+ T cells sorted from blood. The gene calls are TRBV21-1 and TRBJ2-7; TRBD2, the table's D call, lacks a check against the DNA. TRBV21-1 is a pseudogene locus. The TCR originated in a woman in her twenties or thirties in good health. In DNA form, the CDR3 reads TGTGCCAGCAGCTTGGGCCGGAGGGCCCCTCCCGAGCAGTACTTC. Encoded protein: CASSLGRRAPPEQYF.